This entry features one T cell receptor beta chain sequence. Its antigen is not yet known. Within one base of it there is no much larger clone, and no base qualities were kept. The junction shows trimming of 4 bases on V and 6 bases on J, plus 13 bases between the germline ends. The germline V gene provides CDR1 SGHAT and CDR2 FQNNGV. Measured from the cysteine to the phenylalanine, the CDR3 is 14 residues long. Only CDR3 DNA is held: 42 bases, read in frame from base 1. The data are from a study of blood T cell repertoires in COVID-19 (dated by TCRdb to 2018 to 2021). In terms of the full investigation: Samples covering the acute and convalescent phases of COVID-19 were provided by collaborators in the United States, Italy and Spain. Where HLA class I and class II types were available, the types were taken from metadata supplied by the sample provider, not from assay-based typing. The repertoires were released in a freely available public database meant as a resource for research on the immune response to SARS-CoV-2. The samples were drawn from the first 160 participants of the ongoing ImmuneRACE study and from roughly 1,300 subjects provided by 6 global collaborators. The material from the prospective study consisted of cDNA or gDNA derived from T cells, B-cell-depleted T cells, or PBMCs. Sample metadata almost always included a de-identified subject ID, COVID-19 status, age in years and sex. Subjects who had been exposed to COVID-19, were actively infected with it, or had recovered from it provided the deeply sampled blood TCRbeta repertoires that made up the dataset.

TCRbeta CDR3 regions were amplified from genomic DNA by means of the immunoSEQ Assay, a bias-controlled multiplex PCR. For the original study's pipeline: The number of nucleated cells in each sample was estimated from the amplification of reference gene primers within the assay. To quantify the absolute abundance of each unique TCRbeta CDR3 rearrangement, sequence reads were collapsed and filtered. For each sample, productive Simpson clonality was calculated as the square root of Simpson's diversity index over productive rearrangements. TCRdb stores this immuneACCESS table with in-frame sequences only. Part of the clones is absent; in the studies checked, under half of the shortfall reflects unresolved V genes, and no reason is known for the rest. The DNA was the basis for D and trimming; V, J and clone size are from that table. Counted in this sample were about 140,000 clones; more than 65% of them appeared once. In total, the top ten clones hold about 12% of the sample.

The collaborating institutions used their own protocols to collect whole blood in K2EDTA tubes. Collaborator samples were shipped for TCRbeta analysis as frozen whole blood, isolated PBMCs, or DNA extracted from either sample type. Findings and caveats that apply to the study as a whole: The amount of clinical and demographic metadata varied by source and participant and was provided uncurated.

The receptor was derived from an elderly man with acute or convalescent COVID-19. The V and J genes are TRBV11-2 and TRBJ2-1, and perhaps TRBD2 as D gene, on 6 matching bases. Sequenced material: peripheral blood. The sequenced DNA: TGTGCCAGCAGCTCGGGGGTCGGGGCCAATGAGCAGTTCTTC. The encoded protein is CASSSGVGANEQFF.